Below are 26 T cell receptor beta chains sequenced from a single sample in a study of response to subunit inactivated influenza vaccine. In TCRdb, the RT-PCR reads were re-called with MiXCR into one record per CDR3 protein. The data contain approximately 500,000 distinct CDR3 sequences, around 15% of them singletons. This specimen consisted of PBMCs from blood, obtained 11 to 12 days after vaccination. These receptor sequences come from a man between 50 and 59 years old who received an inactivated influenza vaccine.

This chain uses TRBV11-2 with TRBJ2-1, with D possibly being TRBD1 or TRBD2 (7 bases each). The CDR3 runs to 15 residues. Trimming stripped 5 bases from V and 8 bases from J, with 19 bases between. The germline V gene encodes CDR1 SGHAT and CDR2 FQNNGV. The CDR3 sequence: CASSNRAGGADEQFF. CDR3 DNA sequence: TGTGCCAGCAGCAACCGGGCAGGGGGGGCGGATGAGCAGTTCTTC.

A word on this clonotype: The germline gene is not matched at one end of the junction; a read error may be the cause. The genes are TRBV7-8 and TRBJ2-7, with 11 bases that match TRBD1. This CDR3 is 13 amino acids long. Germline loops: CDR1 SGHVS, CDR2 FQNEAQ. CDR3 sequence (DNA): TGTGCCAGCAGAGGACAGGGGGCAAGCGAGCACTACTTC. Amino acids: CASRGQGASEHYF. Full variable domain (rest looked up from reference TRBV7-8 and TRBJ2-7): GAGVSQSPRYKVAKRGQDVALRCDPISGHVSLFWYQQALGQGPEFLTYFQNEAQLDKSGLPSDRFFAERPEGSVSTLKIQRTQQEDSAVYLCASRGQGASEHYFGPGTRLTVT.

This clonotype appeared many times. The chain joins TRBV18 to TRBJ2-1; D gene unclear. Trimming took off 2 bases at V and 9 bases at J, with 8 bases between the two ends. Germline loops: CDR1 KGHSH, CDR2 LQKENI. The CDR3 extends over 12 amino acids. The CDR3 reads CASSPTEIEQFF. The CDR3 DNA reads as TGTGCCAGCTCACCAACGGAAATTGAGCAGTTCTTC.

This clonotype was seen many times. This chain's CDR3 is CASSQLAGAHNEQFF. The CDR3 bases are TGTGCCAGCAGCCAATTAGCGGGAGCGCACAATGAGCAGTTCTTC. The rearrangement uses TRBV7-8 and TRBJ2-1; 9 bases map to TRBD2. Germline CDR1 and CDR2: SGHVS and FQNEAQ. The CDR3 runs to 15 residues. The V and J ends lost 5 bases and 5 bases, in that order; junction bases with no gene match: 7.

This clonotype was counted between two and nine times. V gene TRBV20-1 combines with J gene TRBJ2-1; 16 bases are a match to TRBD2. The CDR3 is 15 amino acids. The V segment lost 6 bases and the J segment 8 bases; nucleotides outside the gene matches: 7. The germline gives CDR1 DFQATT, CDR2 SNEGSKA (reference sequence). CDR3 coding DNA: TGCAGTGCCTCGGGGACTAGCGGGAGGGCGTATGAGCAGTTCTTC. Translation gives CSASGTSGRAYEQFF.

This clonotype was found many times. This chain links TRBV12-3 or TRBV12-4 with TRBJ2-2; TRBD2 matches at 10 bases. This CDR3 spans 17 amino acids. The trim removed 5 bases at V and 7 bases at J, leaving 13 bases unmatched. The CDR3 nucleotides read TGTGCCAGCAGTCCAATTACTAGCGGGAACAGGATCGGGGAGCTGTTTTTT. Protein product: CASSPITSGNRIGELFF.

V is TRBV11-2 and J is TRBJ2-5; 10 nucleotides align to TRBD1. The ends lost 1 base at V and 4 bases at J; junction bases unmatched: 12. This CDR3 region has 18 residues. In germline, CDR1 is SGHAT, CDR2 FQNNGV. The CDR3 sequence: CASSLGASTGGKGETQYF. The CDR3 nucleotides are TGTGCCAGCAGCTTAGGGGCCTCGACAGGGGGCAAAGGAGAGACCCAGTACTTC.

This clonotype was observed at least ten times. V and J are TRBV6-2 or TRBV6-3 and TRBJ2-5; 7 nucleotides line up with TRBD1. The CDR3 runs 13 residues. The trim removed 6 bases at V and 5 bases at J, leaving 6 bases unmatched. Germline V gene sequence: CDR1 MNHEY, CDR2 SVGEGT. The CDR3 loop is CASRRQGGETQYF. The CDR3 DNA sequence: TGTGCCAGCAGGCGACAGGGCGGTGAGACCCAGTACTTC.

In this sample, this clonotype turned up a few times. The chain employs TRBV5-1 and TRBJ2-5; TRBD2 aligns across 15 bases. Germline lookup yields CDR1 SGHRS and CDR2 YFSETQ. This CDR3 spans 18 amino acids. V lost 4 bases and J lost 5; bases outside the gene matches: 12. DNA of the CDR3: TGCGCCAGCAGCCAAGGACTAGCGGGGGGGCCTTTAAAGGAGACCCAGTACTTC. Translation: CASSQGLAGGPLKETQYF.

The chain carries TRBV7-2 and TRBJ2-7; possible D gene TRBD1, 6 bases. The V gene's germline CDR1 is SGHTA and CDR2 FQGNSA. The V end was cut by 5 bases, the J end by 3 bases, with 14 bases between. The length of the CDR3 is 14 residues. CDR3 amino acids: CASSLDRTYYEQYF. In DNA, the CDR3 is TGTGCCAGCAGCCTTGACAGGACGTACTACGAGCAGTACTTC.

There are many counts of this clonotype. This chain uses TRBV29-1 with TRBJ2-2; D is unclear. CDR1 and CDR2 (germline): SQVTM, ANQGSEA. V lost 6 bases and J 5 bases, leaving 7 bases between the germline ends. The length of the CDR3 is 11 residues. In nucleotides, the CDR3 is TGCAGCGTAGCAGGAACCGGGGAGCTGTTTTTT. As protein: CSVAGTGELFF.

This clonotype has only a few counts. The chain employs TRBV7-6 and TRBJ2-1; 10 bases are a match to TRBD2. The CDR3 loop spans 16 amino acids. V was pared by 5 bases and J by 5 bases, with 9 bases of the junction left unmatched. CDR1 is SGHVS and CDR2 is FNYEAQ in the germline V gene. CDR3 region: CASSMLAGGIHNEQFF. CDR3 in DNA: TGTGCCAGCAGCATGTTAGCGGGAGGCATCCACAATGAGCAGTTCTTC.

This clonotype was recorded many times. V and J are TRBV4-1 and TRBJ2-5; the match to TRBD2 covers 7 bases. Germline V gives CDR1 MGHRA, CDR2 YSYEKL. The CDR3 length is 13 residues. Trimming removed 2 bases from V and 4 bases from J; junction bases left unmatched: 1. CDR3 nucleotide sequence: TGCGCCAGCAGCCAAACGGGGGGAGAGACCCAGTACTTC. Its protein product is CASSQTGGETQYF.

This clonotype occurred a few times. The rearrangement uses TRBV20-1 and TRBJ1-5; 7 bases align to TRBD1. Germline V gene sequence: CDR1 DFQATT, CDR2 SNEGSKA (reference sequence). With V trimmed by 3 bases and J by 5 bases, 7 bases remained unmatched. The CDR3 runs 14 residues. The DNA of the CDR3 is TGCAGTGCTAGCCAGGGGGGGCCACATCAGCCCCAGCATTTT. It translates to CSASQGGPHQPQHF.

This clonotype was seen a handful of times. The chain employs TRBV7-2 and TRBJ2-7, with TRBD2 matching over 9 bases. Trimming at V came to 3 bases and at J to 5 bases, leaving 11 bases not matched to a gene. This CDR3 spans 16 amino acids. Germline loops: CDR1 SGHTA, CDR2 FQGNSA. The chain's CDR3 is CASSLFSGTSFDEQYF. The CDR3 region has the DNA TGTGCCAGCAGCTTGTTCTCCGGGACTAGCTTCGACGAGCAGTACTTC. The complete variable domain, with remaining parts taken from reference TRBV7-2 and TRBJ2-7, reads GAGVSQSPSNKVTEKGKDVELRCDPISGHTALYWYRQSLGQGLEFLIYFQGNSAPDKSGLPSDRFSAERTGGSVSTLTIQRTQQEDSAVYLCASSLFSGTSFDEQYFGPGTRLTVT.

The chain combines TRBV11-2 with TRBJ2-1; 9 positions agree with TRBD1. The germline V gene has CDR1 SGHAT and CDR2 FQNNGV. V lost 5 bases, J lost 8 bases, and 16 bases stayed unmatched. There are 17 residues in the CDR3. CDR3 DNA: TGTGCCAGCAGCCCAGGACAGGGGCCCTCCCTCGGTCATGAGCAGTTCTTC. This gives the protein CASSPGQGPSLGHEQFF. Combining the CDR3 with reference TRBV11-2 and TRBJ2-1 gives the whole variable domain EAGVAQSPRYKIIEKRQSVAFWCNPISGHATLYWYQQILGQGPKLLIQFQNNGVVDDSQLPKDRFSAERLKGVDSTLKIQPAKLEDSAVYLCASSPGQGPSLGHEQFFGPGTRLTVL.

This clonotype was counted only a few times. The rearrangement links TRBV20-1 to TRBJ2-5; TRBD1 aligns across 7 bases. The CDR3 totals 13 residues. CDR1 and CDR2 from the germline V gene are DFQATT and SNEGSKA (reference sequence). Losses at the gene ends were 5 bases for V and 1 base for J; bases not matched to a gene: 4. CDR3 coding DNA: TGCAGTGCTTCGGACAGGAGCCAAGAGACCCAGTACTTC. Translating it yields CSASDRSQETQYF.

This CDR3 is CASSQSEGGPYEQYF. DNA for the CDR3: TGTGCCAGCAGCCAATCTGAAGGCGGCCCCTACGAGCAGTACTTC. The chain couples TRBV16 to TRBJ2-7; no definite D call. Trimming cost V 0 bases and J 2 bases, with 11 bases left between them. The germline V gene encodes CDR1 KGHSY and CDR2 FQNENV. The CDR3 spans 15 residues. The full variable domain, rest sourced from reference TRBV16 and TRBJ2-7, is GEEVAQTPKHLVRGEGQKAKLYCAPIKGHSYVFWYQQVLKNEFKFLISFQNENVFDETGMPKERFSAKCLPNSPCSLEIQATKLEDSAVYFCASSQSEGGPYEQYFGPGTRLTVT.

V usage is TRBV20-1 and J usage is TRBJ2-4; the match to TRBD1 covers 7 bases. J gave up 4 bases and V 5 bases, and 5 bases lay outside the gene matches. Germline lookup yields CDR1 DFQATT and CDR2 SNEGSKA (reference sequence). CDR3 length: 13 residues. CDR3 nucleotide sequence: TGCAGTGCTTTGGACAGGCGAAAAAACATTCAGTACTTC. It translates to CSALDRRKNIQYF.

In its sample, this clonotype was seen a few times. This chain joins TRBV12-3 or TRBV12-4 and TRBJ2-7; possible D gene TRBD1, 5 bases. The CDR3 consists of 16 residues. Trimming took off 1 base at V and 2 bases at J, with 15 bases between the two ends. The CDR3 loop is CASSLGQGIRTYEQYF. CDR3 in DNA: TGTGCCAGCAGTTTAGGGCAGGGCATACGAACCTACGAGCAGTACTTC.

The sample holds a few counts of this clonotype. This rearrangement joins TRBV14 to TRBJ2-1; maybe TRBD1 (6 bases). Trimming stripped 4 bases from V and 10 bases from J, with 20 bases between. This CDR3 has 15 residues. Germline V gene data show CDR1 as SGHDN and CDR2 as FVKESK. DNA for the CDR3: TGTGCCAGCAGCCCTCTCATGGGGGCATCAAAGGAGCAGTTCTTC. Residues: CASSPLMGASKEQFF.

In its sample, this clonotype was seen a few times. The chain recombines TRBV7-9 with TRBJ1-4, with D hard to call. Trimming shortened V by 8 bases and J by 8 bases, and 9 bases separated the two germline ends. The V gene's germline CDR1 is SEHNR and CDR2 FQNEAQ (reference sequence). The CDR3 loop spans 11 amino acids. As DNA, the CDR3 is TGTGCCAGCTTTGAGAAGGAAAAACTGTTTTTT. This gives the protein CASFEKEKLFF. The full variable domain, its missing parts supplied by reference TRBV7-9 and TRBJ1-4, is DTGVSQNPRHKITKRGQNVTFRCDPISEHNRLYWYRQTLGQGPEFLTYFQNEAQLEKSRLLSDRFSAERPKGSFSTLEIQRTEQGDSAMYLCASFEKEKLFFGSGTQLSVL.

This clonotype has a handful of counts. The chain is built from TRBV4-2 and TRBJ1-2; D gene ambiguous. V lost 0 bases to trimming and J lost 2 bases, with 7 bases between them. The CDR3 sequence is 14 residues long. Germline values: CDR1 LGHNA, CDR2 YNFKEQ. CDR3 residues: CASSQDRTNYGYTF. DNA of the CDR3: TGTGCCAGCAGCCAAGACAGGACCAACTATGGCTACACCTTC.

This chain links TRBV5-1 with TRBJ2-2; no firm D call. Germline CDR1 SGHRS, CDR2 YFSETQ. Trimming stripped 0 bases from V and 5 bases from J, with 14 bases between. The length of the CDR3 is 16 residues. As DNA, the CDR3 is TGCGCCAGCAGCTTGGACAGTAGCTTAAGTACCGGGGAGCTGTTTTTT. It specifies CASSLDSSLSTGELFF.

This clonotype has a handful of counts. V is TRBV9 and J is TRBJ2-1; the match to TRBD1 covers 8 bases. In germline, CDR1 is SGDLS, CDR2 YYNGEE. The CDR3 covers 14 residues. V shed 7 bases, J shed 7 bases, and the junction held 10 bases outside the gene matches. The CDR3 reads CASGDRSPANEQFF. CDR3 DNA sequence: TGTGCCAGCGGGGACAGGTCGCCCGCGAATGAGCAGTTCTTC.

V is TRBV5-1 and J is TRBJ2-5, with 8 bases lining up with TRBD1. The V and J ends lost 3 bases and 2 bases, in that order; junction bases with no gene match: 3. Looked up from germline, CDR1 is SGHRS and CDR2 is YFSETQ. The CDR3 is made up of 14 amino acids. CDR3 loop: CASSSGQEQETQYF. CDR3 nucleotides: TGCGCCAGCAGCTCGGGACAGGAACAAGAGACCCAGTACTTC.